This TCR beta chain emerged from a study of beta chain features in type 1 diabetes. This clone showed up just a few times. Its matching antigen is unknown. Trimming took 4 bases from V and 15 from J; bases not matched to a gene: 10. The germline CDR1 and CDR2 sequences are SGHNT and YYREEE (reference sequence). This CDR3 contains 12 residues. Regarding the study as a whole: Cells carrying high TCR expression could end up over-represented when cDNA is sequenced.

Expressed TCRB transcripts were sequenced because the isolated RNA had all been reverse transcribed beforehand. Generated by immunoSEQ multiplex PCR, the TCRdb table keeps only in-frame clones and is missing some. The sample shows 620,000 or so clones, 15% to 19% of them seen only once. Sequencing was done on a sample of naive CD4+ T cells from blood. This chain uses TRBV5-4 with TRBJ2-1, with 7 bases aligning to TRBD1. The TCR comes from a man aged 18-30 years in good health. The DNA for the CDR3 is TGTGCCAGCAGCCCCTCCCGGGACAGTCCGTTCTTC. It codes for CASSPSRDSPFF.